This T cell receptor (beta chain) was retrieved from a study of OX40 agonist ivuxolimab in advanced cancers. About the study: Dosing consisted of intravenous ivuxolimab at 0.01 to 10 mg/kg every 2 weeks.

This CDR3 contains 11 residues. Trimming removed 5 bases at V and 9 bases at J, with 8 bases between. CDR1 is MNHEY and CDR2 is SVGAGI in the germline V gene. Using immunoSEQ multiplex PCR, the repertoire was profiled, and TCRdb retains in-frame clones only, with some absent. Of some 81,000 clones in the sample, 80% to 90% were seen once. J is TRBJ1-5 and V is TRBV6-5; no clear D. Specimen: CD4+ or CD8+ T cells sorted from blood, collected in a trial of the OX40 agonist ivuxolimab. The origin of this receptor is an adult with an advanced solid tumor such as melanoma, head and neck, liver or kidney cancer. CDR3 protein: CASSPFGPQHF. In nucleotides, the CDR3 is TGTGCCAGCAGTCCATTTGGGCCCCAGCATTTT.